This is a list of T cell receptor beta chains from one sample in a study of blood T cells in healthy people across ages. TCRdb reprocessed the 5' RACE reads via MiXCR and lists one record per CDR3 protein. The repertoire holds approximately 900,000 distinct CDR3 sequences, around 48% seen once, with about an eighth in the top ten. The sequencing sample was made of blood. The origin of the receptors is a man under 40 in good health. CDR3s leave out the opening cysteine and the closing phenylalanine or tryptophan. Some rows mark clone size as missing; the rest say once, few, many or name a class of expanded clone.

CDR3	V	J	size
AISESRGASTDTQY	TRBV10-3	TRBJ2-3	few
ASSSGLAIGNEQF	TRBV6-5	TRBJ2-1	.
ASSLTGQGGTDTQY	TRBV7-2	TRBJ2-3	few
ASSFRDPAYEQY	TRBV7-9	TRBJ2-7	.
ASRETGGGYT	TRBV27	TRBJ1-2	.
ASSLAEGGVQPQH	TRBV7-8	TRBJ1-5	.
ASSQGQGLEQY	TRBV3-1	TRBJ2-7	few
SARGDFTYEQY	TRBV20-1	.	.
ASSEQGQETQY	TRBV27	TRBJ2-5	many
ASSLGTVNNEKLF	TRBV7-9	TRBJ1-4	once
SAREQGENYGYT	TRBV20-1	TRBJ1-2	.
ASSWAGAPNEQF	TRBV27	TRBJ2-1	.
ASRAGVSTYEQY	TRBV12-3/TRBV12-4	TRBJ2-7	.
ASSLISRVYEQY	TRBV28	TRBJ2-7	.
ASSQTTGTLPGPQH	TRBV4-3	TRBJ1-5	.
SVDSGATDTQY	TRBV29-1	TRBJ2-3	.
ASSSTGNYQETQY	TRBV28	TRBJ2-5	.
ASSFAGGPLH	TRBV28	TRBJ1-6	.
ASSQEGSQSYGYT	TRBV3-1	TRBJ1-2	.
SGVGNYGYT	TRBV29-1	TRBJ1-2	.
SVAGNTNEKLF	TRBV29-1	TRBJ1-4	.
ASSPTPDRKKNIQY	TRBV27	TRBJ2-4	few
ASSYFREIAPDTQY	TRBV6-6	TRBJ2-3	.
ASSRTSGSFDEQF	TRBV6-5	TRBJ2-1	.
ASSPRRGQGIRETQY	TRBV7-2	TRBJ2-5	once
ASSQPLAEGFQETQY	TRBV4-2	TRBJ2-5	.
ASSSDSPSSYNEQF	TRBV11-1	TRBJ2-1	.
ASSLKEGVGYT	TRBV7-3	TRBJ1-2	once
ASSQGQLDEQY	TRBV4-1	TRBJ2-7	.
ASSRTGGIAGELF	TRBV12-3/TRBV12-4	TRBJ2-2	.
ASRNSGANEQF	TRBV27	TRBJ2-1	few
ASSLASRRAEQF	TRBV7-2	TRBJ2-1	.
ASSQRSGGGSYEQY	TRBV21-1	.	once
SARHQGPGTEAF	TRBV20-1	TRBJ1-1	.
ASSQDAGDETQY	TRBV3-1	TRBJ2-5	.
ASGRVGSTDTQY	TRBV7-2	TRBJ2-3	few
SVHRQGADTQY	TRBV29-1	TRBJ2-3	few
ASSVRQRGGQY	TRBV12-3/TRBV12-4	TRBJ2-3	.
ASSFDQPQH	TRBV12-3/TRBV12-4	TRBJ1-5	.
ASSLVPGGNYNEQF	TRBV7-2	TRBJ2-1	.
ASTTRTGVNIQY	TRBV12-3/TRBV12-4	TRBJ2-4	.
SARKRRGNQPQH	TRBV20-1	TRBJ1-5	.
ASSSPLTSGLNEQF	TRBV11-1	TRBJ2-1	once
ASNGTGFNEKLF	TRBV2	TRBJ1-4	.
ASSPRTSSYNEQF	TRBV7-2	TRBJ2-1	many
ASKTSGGTDNEQF	TRBV3-1	TRBJ2-1	.
SARDWDGGNTEAF	TRBV20-1	TRBJ1-1	.
SVEGTGVTDTQY	TRBV29-1	TRBJ2-3	few
ASSLGFRETQY	TRBV7-7	TRBJ2-5	.
ASSPSGGNNQPQH	TRBV4-1	TRBJ1-5	.
ASGELNEQF	TRBV12-5	TRBJ2-1	few
ASSQGRTIRGEQY	TRBV4-3	TRBJ2-7	.
SARVQGTTYEQY	TRBV20-1	TRBJ2-7	.
ASSRIRQGGFGANVLT	TRBV28	TRBJ2-6	many
ASSVGASGHNEQF	TRBV9	TRBJ2-1	few
ASRLVKADTQY	TRBV4-3	TRBJ2-3	.
ASSLDVVSYEQY	TRBV5-1	TRBJ2-7	.
SVVGPGLQETQY	TRBV29-1	TRBJ2-5	many
ASRVEAGGSEQF	TRBV4-1	TRBJ2-1	.